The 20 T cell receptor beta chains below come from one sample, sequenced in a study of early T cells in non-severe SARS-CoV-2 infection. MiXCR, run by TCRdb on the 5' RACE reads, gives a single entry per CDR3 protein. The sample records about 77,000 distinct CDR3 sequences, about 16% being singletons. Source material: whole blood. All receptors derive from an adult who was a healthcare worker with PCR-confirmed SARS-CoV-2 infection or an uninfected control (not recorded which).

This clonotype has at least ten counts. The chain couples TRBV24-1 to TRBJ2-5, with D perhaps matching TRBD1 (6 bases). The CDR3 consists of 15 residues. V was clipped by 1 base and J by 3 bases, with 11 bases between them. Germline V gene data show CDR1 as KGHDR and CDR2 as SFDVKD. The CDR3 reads CATSDFLQGKETQYF. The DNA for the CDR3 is TGTGCCACCAGTGATTTCTTGCAGGGGAAAGAGACCCAGTACTTC.

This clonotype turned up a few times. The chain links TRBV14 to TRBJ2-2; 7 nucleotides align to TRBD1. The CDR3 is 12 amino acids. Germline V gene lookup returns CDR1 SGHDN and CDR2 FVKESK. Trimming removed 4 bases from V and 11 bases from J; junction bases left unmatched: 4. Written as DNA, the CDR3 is TGTGCCAGCAGCCCGACAGGGTCAGAGCTGTTTTTT. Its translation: CASSPTGSELFF.

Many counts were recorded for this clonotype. This CDR3 is CSVGRRGTGNYGYTF. The CDR3 nucleotides read TGCAGCGTTGGTCGCAGGGGGACGGGAAACTATGGCTACACCTTC. V usage is TRBV29-1 and J usage is TRBJ1-2; 7 bases fit TRBD1. CDR1 and CDR2 (germline): SQVTM, ANQGSEA. Losses at the gene ends were 4 bases for V and 2 bases for J; bases not matched to a gene: 10. The CDR3 contains 15 residues. The whole variable domain, remainder taken from reference TRBV29-1 and TRBJ1-2, is SAVISQKPSRDICQRGTSLTIQCQVDSQVTMMFWYRQQPGQSLTLIATANQGSEATYESGFVIDKFPISRPNLTFSTLTVSNMSPEDSSIYLCSVGRRGTGNYGYTFGSGTRLTVV.

CDR3 coding DNA: TGTGCCAGTAGTATCAGACAGGGGGCCTATGGCTACACCTTC. Amino acid sequence: CASSIRQGAYGYTF. The chain couples TRBV19 to TRBJ1-2, with TRBD1 identical over 10 bases. V lost 3 bases, J lost 4 bases, and 2 bases stayed unmatched. Germline CDR1 and CDR2: LNHDA and SQIVND (reference sequence). This CDR3 region has 14 residues.

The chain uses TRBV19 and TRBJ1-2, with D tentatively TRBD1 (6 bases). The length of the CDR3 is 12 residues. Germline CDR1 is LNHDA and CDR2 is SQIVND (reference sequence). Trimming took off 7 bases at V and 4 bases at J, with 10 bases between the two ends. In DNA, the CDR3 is TGTGCCAGTACCGACAGGATCTATGGCTACACCTTC. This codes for CASTDRIYGYTF.

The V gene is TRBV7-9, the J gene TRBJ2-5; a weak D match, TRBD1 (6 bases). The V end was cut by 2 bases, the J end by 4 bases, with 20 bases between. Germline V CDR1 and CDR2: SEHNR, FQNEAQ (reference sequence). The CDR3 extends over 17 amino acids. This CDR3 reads CASSLHRDTSGIETQYF. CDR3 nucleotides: TGTGCCAGCAGCTTACACCGGGACACCTCGGGGATAGAGACCCAGTACTTC.

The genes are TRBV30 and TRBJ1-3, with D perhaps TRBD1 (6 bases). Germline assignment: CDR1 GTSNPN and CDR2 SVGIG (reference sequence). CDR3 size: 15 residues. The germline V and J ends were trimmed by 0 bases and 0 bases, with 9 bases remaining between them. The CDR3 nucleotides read TGTGCCTGGAGTGTAGGAGGGGGCTCTGGAAACACCATATATTTT. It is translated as CAWSVGGGSGNTIYF.

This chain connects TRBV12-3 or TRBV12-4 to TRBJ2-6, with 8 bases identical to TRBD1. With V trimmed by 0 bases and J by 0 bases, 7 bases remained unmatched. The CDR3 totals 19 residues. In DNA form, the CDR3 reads TGTGCCAGCAGTTTAGCGGGGGGACAGGCCCGCTCTGGGGCCAACGTCCTGACTTTC. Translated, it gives CASSLAGGQARSGANVLTF.

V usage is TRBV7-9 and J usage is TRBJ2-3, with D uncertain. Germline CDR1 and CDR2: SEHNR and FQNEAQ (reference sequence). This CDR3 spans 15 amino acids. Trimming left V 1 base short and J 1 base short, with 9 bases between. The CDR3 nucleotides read TGTGCCAGCAGCTTAGAGGCCCGTGGCACAGATACGCAGTATTTT. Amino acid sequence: CASSLEARGTDTQYF.

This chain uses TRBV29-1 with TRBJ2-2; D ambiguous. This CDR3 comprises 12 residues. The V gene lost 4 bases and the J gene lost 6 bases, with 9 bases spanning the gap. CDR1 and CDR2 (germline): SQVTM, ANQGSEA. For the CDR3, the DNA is TGCAGCGTTGTATCGGTGGCCGGGGAGCTGTTTTTT. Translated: CSVVSVAGELFF.

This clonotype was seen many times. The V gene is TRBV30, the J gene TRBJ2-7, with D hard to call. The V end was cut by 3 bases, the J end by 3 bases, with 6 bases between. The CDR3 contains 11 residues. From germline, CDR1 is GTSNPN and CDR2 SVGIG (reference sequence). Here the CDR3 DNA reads TGTGCCTGGAGGATAGACTACGAGCAGTACTTC. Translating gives CAWRIDYEQYF.

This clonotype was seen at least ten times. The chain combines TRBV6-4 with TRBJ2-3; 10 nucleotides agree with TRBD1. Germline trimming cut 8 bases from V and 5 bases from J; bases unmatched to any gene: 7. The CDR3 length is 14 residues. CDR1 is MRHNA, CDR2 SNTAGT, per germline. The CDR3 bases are TGTGCCAGCCGGAGGACAGGGGGAATAGATACGCAGTATTTT. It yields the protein CASRRTGGIDTQYF.

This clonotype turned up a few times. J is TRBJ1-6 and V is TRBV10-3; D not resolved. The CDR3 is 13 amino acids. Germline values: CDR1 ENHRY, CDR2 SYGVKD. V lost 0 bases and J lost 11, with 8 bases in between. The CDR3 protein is CAISESPRTPLHF. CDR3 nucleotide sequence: TGTGCCATCAGTGAGTCGCCCCGAACACCCCTCCACTTT.

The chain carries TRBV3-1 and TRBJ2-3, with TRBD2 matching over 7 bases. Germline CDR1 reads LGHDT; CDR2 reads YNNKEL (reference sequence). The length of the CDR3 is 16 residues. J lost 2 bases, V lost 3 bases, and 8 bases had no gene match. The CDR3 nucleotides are TGTGCCAGCAGCCAGGATAGGACTAGACCCACAGATACGCAGTATTTT. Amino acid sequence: CASSQDRTRPTDTQYF.

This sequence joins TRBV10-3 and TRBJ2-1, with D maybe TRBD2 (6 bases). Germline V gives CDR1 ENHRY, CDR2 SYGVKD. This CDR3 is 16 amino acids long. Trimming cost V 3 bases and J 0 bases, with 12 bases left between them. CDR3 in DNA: TGTGCCATCAGTGATAGCGGACGGTTCTCCTACAATGAGCAGTTCTTC. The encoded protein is CAISDSGRFSYNEQFF.

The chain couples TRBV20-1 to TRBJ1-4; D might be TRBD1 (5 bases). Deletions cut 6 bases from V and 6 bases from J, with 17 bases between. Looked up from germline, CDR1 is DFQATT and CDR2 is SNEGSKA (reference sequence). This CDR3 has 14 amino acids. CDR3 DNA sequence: TGCAGTGCCCGCCCGGGACGGACTTATGAAAAACTGTTTTTT. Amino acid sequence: CSARPGRTYEKLFF.

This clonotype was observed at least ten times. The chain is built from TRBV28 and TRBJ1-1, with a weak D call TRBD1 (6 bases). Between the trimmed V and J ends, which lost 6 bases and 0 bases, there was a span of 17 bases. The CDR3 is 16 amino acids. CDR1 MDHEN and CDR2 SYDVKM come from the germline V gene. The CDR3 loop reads CASSHYREGMNTEAFF. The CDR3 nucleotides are TGTGCCAGCAGCCACTACAGGGAAGGGATGAACACTGAAGCTTTCTTT.

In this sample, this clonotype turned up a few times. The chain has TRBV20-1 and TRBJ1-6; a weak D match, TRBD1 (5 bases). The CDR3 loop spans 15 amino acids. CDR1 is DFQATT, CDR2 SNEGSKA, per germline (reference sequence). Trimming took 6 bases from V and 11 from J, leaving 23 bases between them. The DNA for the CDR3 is TGCAGTGCCCCCGCGGGGACTGTCCCAAGGACACCCCTCCACTTT. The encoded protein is CSAPAGTVPRTPLHF.

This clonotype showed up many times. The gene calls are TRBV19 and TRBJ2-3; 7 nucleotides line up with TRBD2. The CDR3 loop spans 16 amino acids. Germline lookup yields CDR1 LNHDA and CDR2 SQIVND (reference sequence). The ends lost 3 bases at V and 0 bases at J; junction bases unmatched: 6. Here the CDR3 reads CASSIEGSGSTDTQYF. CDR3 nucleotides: TGTGCCAGTAGTATTGAAGGTAGCGGGAGCACAGATACGCAGTATTTT.

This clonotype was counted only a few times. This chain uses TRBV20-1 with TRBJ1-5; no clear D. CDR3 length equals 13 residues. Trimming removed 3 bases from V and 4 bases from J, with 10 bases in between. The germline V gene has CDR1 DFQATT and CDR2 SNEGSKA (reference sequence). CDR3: CSARWGVNQPQHF. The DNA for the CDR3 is TGCAGTGCTAGGTGGGGAGTTAATCAGCCCCAGCATTTT.